A selection of T cell receptor beta chains follows, all from one sample in a study of vaccination and CD4 T cells after COVID-19. The antigens for these receptors are not known. TCRdb re-called the PCR reads through MiXCR, storing one row per CDR3 protein. Of 15,000 to 16,000 distinct CDR3 sequences in the sample, around 78% were seen once. Sequencing was carried out using CD4+ T cells from blood, cultured in vitro. All receptors derive from a human donor who had recovered from COVID-19. Each CDR3 is given with its conserved first and last residue. The order of the fields is D gene, V gene, clone size, J gene, CDR3 DNA, CDR3 protein. A D gene is named only where the DNA matches it firmly. Clone size is stated in some rows and not others, as once, few, many or a class when expanded.

TRBD2	TRBV7-8	NA	TRBJ2-7	TGTGCCAGCAGCTTTCCGATGTCTAGCGGGAGCGTCCGGGAGCAGTACTTC	CASSFPMSSGSVREQYF
NA	TRBV6-1	NA	TRBJ1-5	TGTGCCAGCACTCAAGGAGGGGATCGCAATCAGCCCCAGCATTTT	CASTQGGDRNQPQHF
TRBD1	TRBV28	NA	TRBJ1-5	TGTGCCAGCACCCTCCAGGGGGCGGGTAAGAGTAGGCCCCAGCATTTT	CASTLQGAGKSRPQHF
TRBD1	TRBV10-3	NA	TRBJ2-7	TGTGCCACAACGGGACAGGGTCTACACGAGCAGTACTTC	CATTGQGLHEQYF
NA	TRBV28	NA	TRBJ1-5	TGTGCCAGCACAGGGGGCAATCAGCCCCAGCATTTT	CASTGGNQPQHF
NA	TRBV20-1	NA	TRBJ2-1	TGCAGTGCTAGAGTTGGCAGCTTTTACAATGAGCAGTTCTTC	CSARVGSFYNEQFF
TRBD1	TRBV4-1	NA	TRBJ2-2	TGCGCCAGCAGCCAAGAGTGGGGACAGGGATTGGCCGGGGAGCTGTTTTTT	CASSQEWGQGLAGELFF
NA	TRBV10-3	once	TRBJ1-5	TGTGCCATCAGTGAGTCACAGGCCGGCTATAGCAATCAGCCCCAGCATTTT	CAISESQAGYSNQPQHF
NA	TRBV20-1	NA	TRBJ2-3	TGCAGTGCTAGTTCGGCGGATACGCAGTATTTT	CSASSADTQYF
NA	TRBV28	NA	TRBJ1-3	TGTGCCAGCAGTATCACCCCGGGCTCTGGAAACACCATATATTTT	CASSITPGSGNTIYF
NA	TRBV28	NA	TRBJ2-7	TGTGCCAGCAGTTTAAAAGGGTCAGCCCTGGGAGAGCAGTACTTC	CASSLKGSALGEQYF
NA	TRBV12-3/TRBV12-4	NA	TRBJ1-1	TGTGCCAGCAGAGTTTCGGGAGGGTTCACTGAAGCTTTCTTT	CASRVSGGFTEAFF
TRBD1	TRBV7-8	NA	TRBJ1-5	TGTGCCAGCAGCTCCCAACAGGGGGCGAGAAATCAGCCCCAGCATTTT	CASSSQQGARNQPQHF
NA	TRBV6-1	NA	TRBJ2-7	TGTGCCAGCAGTCGGGACTTTTACGAGCAGTACTTC	CASSRDFYEQYF
TRBD2	TRBV20-1	NA	TRBJ2-1	TGCAGTGCTAGAGATTATGGGACTAGCGGGACCGGCTCCTACAATGAGCAGTTCTTC	CSARDYGTSGTGSYNEQFF
NA	TRBV7-2	NA	TRBJ2-7	TGTGCCAGCAGCTTAGGCCGGCGGCAGGGCATCTACGAGCAGTACTTC	CASSLGRRQGIYEQYF
TRBD1	TRBV29-1	NA	TRBJ1-2	TGCAGCGTTGGTGACAGGGGGCAACGGGCAGCTAACTATGGCTACACCTTC	CSVGDRGQRAANYGYTF
TRBD2	TRBV7-3	NA	TRBJ2-3	TGTGCCAGCAGCTCAGGGACTAGCGGAATCACAGATACGCAGTATTTT	CASSSGTSGITDTQYF
TRBD2	TRBV6-5	once	TRBJ2-7	TGTGCCAGCAGTTCCAGTAGCGGGAGAGACGAGCAGTACTTC	CASSSSSGRDEQYF
NA	TRBV7-2	NA	TRBJ1-6	TGTGCCAGCAGCTCGGTAGGGACAAATTCACCCCTCCACTTT	CASSSVGTNSPLHF
NA	TRBV19	NA	TRBJ1-1	TGTGCCAGTAGTCCCCCTACTCTACGGGCTGAAGCTTTCTTT	CASSPPTLRAEAFF
TRBD1	TRBV5-4	once	TRBJ1-1	TGTGCCAGCAGTCCCAGGGGGCGCGACACTGAAGCTTTCTTT	CASSPRGRDTEAFF
NA	TRBV20-1	few	TRBJ1-1	TGCAGTGCTAGGGACCAGCCGGGCACTGAAGCTTTCTTT	CSARDQPGTEAFF
NA	TRBV19	few	TRBJ1-1	TGTGCCAGCCTCGCCGGGGGCGGTTTGAACACTGAAGCTTTCTTT	CASLAGGGLNTEAFF
NA	TRBV28	NA	TRBJ1-2	TGTGCCAGCATCGCAGGACAGAGAACCCATGGCTACACCTTC	CASIAGQRTHGYTF
TRBD1	TRBV20-1	NA	TRBJ1-6	TGCAGTGCTAGATTAGGGTCCCGACAGGGCAAGGGGAGAGGTTCACCCCTCCACTTT	CSARLGSRQGKGRGSPLHF
NA	TRBV27	NA	TRBJ1-1	TGTGCCAGCATTCCCCCCTTTGGGGCCAGCACTGAAGCTTTCTTT	CASIPPFGASTEAFF
NA	TRBV24-1	NA	TRBJ2-1	TGTGCCACCCAGAGCTCCTACAATGAGCAGTTCTTC	CATQSSYNEQFF
NA	TRBV6-1	NA	TRBJ1-3	TGTGCCAGCAGTGAAGCGGTGGCAGTTGGAAACACCATATATTTT	CASSEAVAVGNTIYF
TRBD1	TRBV7-2	once	TRBJ1-2	TGTGCCAGCACCCCAGGGGGCGCTAACTATGGCTACACCTTC	CASTPGGANYGYTF
NA	TRBV10-3	NA	TRBJ1-2	TGTGCCATCAGTGACCTGGGTGGGGATGACTATGGCTACACCTTC	CAISDLGGDDYGYTF
NA	TRBV7-2	NA	TRBJ2-2	TGTGCCAGCAGCCTCCTAGGTTACGGGGAGCTGTTTTTT	CASSLLGYGELFF
NA	TRBV7-2	NA	TRBJ1-1	TGTGCCAGCAGCCTTACAGCCGTGAACACTGAAGCTTTCTTT	CASSLTAVNTEAFF
TRBD1	TRBV29-1	NA	TRBJ1-5	TGCAGCGTCGCAACCCAGGGGGGGCCAAATCAGCCCCAGCATTTT	CSVATQGGPNQPQHF
NA	TRBV30	NA	TRBJ1-1	TGTGCCTGGAGTCAGGCCCTTGAAGCTTTCTTT	CAWSQALEAFF
TRBD2	TRBV20-1	NA	TRBJ2-1	TGCAGTGCCAGAGGGACTAGTAGGCACAATGAGCAGTTCTTC	CSARGTSRHNEQFF
TRBD1	TRBV20-1	NA	TRBJ2-3	TGCAGTGCTAGAGATTCGGGACAGGGAGTCGATACGCAGTATTTT	CSARDSGQGVDTQYF
NA	TRBV19	NA	TRBJ2-7	TGTGCCAGTAGCAACCGTTACGAGCAGTACTTC	CASSNRYEQYF
NA	TRBV12-3/TRBV12-4	NA	TRBJ2-7	TGTGCCAGCAGTTTACATCGGACGGAGCAGTACTTC	CASSLHRTEQYF
NA	TRBV19	few	TRBJ2-7	TGTGCCAGTACCCGCGAGGGCGGCTACGAGCAGTACTTC	CASTREGGYEQYF
NA	TRBV27	large	TRBJ2-4	TGTGCCAGCAGTTTATCCGGCAGACTAGCCAAAAACATTCAGTACTTC	CASSLSGRLAKNIQYF
NA	TRBV12-3/TRBV12-4	NA	TRBJ1-5	TGTGCCAGCAGTCCAAATTCAGGGCTAAATCAGCCCCAGCATTTT	CASSPNSGLNQPQHF
TRBD1	TRBV7-8	NA	TRBJ1-5	TGTGCCAGCAGCCTGAGGACAGGTCGCAGCAATCAGCCCCAGCATTTT	CASSLRTGRSNQPQHF
TRBD1	TRBV12-3/TRBV12-4	NA	TRBJ1-5	TGTGCCAGCAGCCGAGGACAGGGGATGAGCAATCAGCCCCAGCATTTT	CASSRGQGMSNQPQHF
NA	TRBV20-1	few	TRBJ1-5	TGCAGTGCCCAAGAGGTAGGAAATCAGCCCCAGCATTTT	CSAQEVGNQPQHF
TRBD1	TRBV11-2	few	TRBJ1-6	TGTGCCAGCAGCTTTCGTGGTCCATCTACCGGGACAGTCGCCTCACCCCTCCACTTT	CASSFRGPSTGTVASPLHF
TRBD2	TRBV11-2	NA	TRBJ2-5	TGTGCCAGCAGCTTCCGGGGTGATAGCGGGGGCCAAGAGACCCAGTACTTC	CASSFRGDSGGQETQYF
TRBD1	TRBV6-5	NA	TRBJ2-3	TGTGCCAGCAGTTACAGGGACAGGTCTGATACGCAGTATTTT	CASSYRDRSDTQYF
TRBD1	TRBV11-1	NA	TRBJ2-2	TGTGCCAGCAGCCCGAGGACAGGGTACACCGGGGAGCTGTTTTTT	CASSPRTGYTGELFF
TRBD1	TRBV20-1	NA	TRBJ2-7	TGCAGTGCTAGCCGGGACAGGTCGAACGAGCAGTACTTC	CSASRDRSNEQYF